This T cell receptor (beta chain) appears in the sequencing data of a study of vaccination effects on CD4 cells after COVID-19. For this clone: Its antigen is unidentified.

This CDR3 contains 14 residues. V gave up 1 base and J gave up 7 bases, with 13 bases separating them. Germline V gives CDR1 LGHNA, CDR2 YSLEER. Sequencing was performed with immunoSEQ multiplex PCR; in TCRdb, only in-frame clones are kept and a portion is missing. The sample carries more than 60,000 clones, 74% recorded once. The culture ran for about 11 days, and then CD4+ T cells were isolated. Two doses of BNT162b2 or mRNA-1273 vaccine were administered to participants. The chain is built from TRBV4-3 and TRBJ1-2; D is possibly TRBD1 (5 bases). This clonotype was sampled from a human donor who received a COVID-19 vaccine. Sequences were derived from CD4+ T cells from PBMCs cultured without peptide, sampled after COVID-19 vaccination. CDR3 sequence: CASSQVVRASGYTF. In DNA form, the CDR3 reads TGCGCCAGCAGCCAAGTTGTCAGGGCAAGTGGCTACACCTTC.